This T cell receptor beta chain is drawn from a study of blood T cell repertoires in COVID-19. Clones were sequenced by immunoSEQ multiplex PCR, and TCRdb holds only the in-frame ones, with some missing. The table has about 280,000 clones, around 86% seen once. V trimming: 6 bases; J trimming: 3 bases; junction bases outside the gene matches: 8. The CDR3 consists of 15 residues. Germline values: CDR1 LNHDA, CDR2 SQIVND (reference sequence). The clonotype comes from a man between 50 and 59 years old with acute or convalescent COVID-19. Specimen: peripheral blood. The rearrangement links TRBV19 to TRBJ2-3; 8 bases map to TRBD1. For the CDR3, the DNA is TGTGCCAGTAGAAGGCAGGGGGCTCTGACAGATACGCAGTATTTT. Protein: CASRRQGALTDTQYF. Drawing the rest from reference TRBV19 and TRBJ2-3, the complete variable domain is DGGITQSPKYLFRKEGQNVTLSCEQNLNHDAMYWYRQDPGQGLRLIYYSQIVNDFQKGDIAEGYSVSREKKESFPLTVTSAQKNPTAFYLCASRRQGALTDTQYFGPGTRLTVL.